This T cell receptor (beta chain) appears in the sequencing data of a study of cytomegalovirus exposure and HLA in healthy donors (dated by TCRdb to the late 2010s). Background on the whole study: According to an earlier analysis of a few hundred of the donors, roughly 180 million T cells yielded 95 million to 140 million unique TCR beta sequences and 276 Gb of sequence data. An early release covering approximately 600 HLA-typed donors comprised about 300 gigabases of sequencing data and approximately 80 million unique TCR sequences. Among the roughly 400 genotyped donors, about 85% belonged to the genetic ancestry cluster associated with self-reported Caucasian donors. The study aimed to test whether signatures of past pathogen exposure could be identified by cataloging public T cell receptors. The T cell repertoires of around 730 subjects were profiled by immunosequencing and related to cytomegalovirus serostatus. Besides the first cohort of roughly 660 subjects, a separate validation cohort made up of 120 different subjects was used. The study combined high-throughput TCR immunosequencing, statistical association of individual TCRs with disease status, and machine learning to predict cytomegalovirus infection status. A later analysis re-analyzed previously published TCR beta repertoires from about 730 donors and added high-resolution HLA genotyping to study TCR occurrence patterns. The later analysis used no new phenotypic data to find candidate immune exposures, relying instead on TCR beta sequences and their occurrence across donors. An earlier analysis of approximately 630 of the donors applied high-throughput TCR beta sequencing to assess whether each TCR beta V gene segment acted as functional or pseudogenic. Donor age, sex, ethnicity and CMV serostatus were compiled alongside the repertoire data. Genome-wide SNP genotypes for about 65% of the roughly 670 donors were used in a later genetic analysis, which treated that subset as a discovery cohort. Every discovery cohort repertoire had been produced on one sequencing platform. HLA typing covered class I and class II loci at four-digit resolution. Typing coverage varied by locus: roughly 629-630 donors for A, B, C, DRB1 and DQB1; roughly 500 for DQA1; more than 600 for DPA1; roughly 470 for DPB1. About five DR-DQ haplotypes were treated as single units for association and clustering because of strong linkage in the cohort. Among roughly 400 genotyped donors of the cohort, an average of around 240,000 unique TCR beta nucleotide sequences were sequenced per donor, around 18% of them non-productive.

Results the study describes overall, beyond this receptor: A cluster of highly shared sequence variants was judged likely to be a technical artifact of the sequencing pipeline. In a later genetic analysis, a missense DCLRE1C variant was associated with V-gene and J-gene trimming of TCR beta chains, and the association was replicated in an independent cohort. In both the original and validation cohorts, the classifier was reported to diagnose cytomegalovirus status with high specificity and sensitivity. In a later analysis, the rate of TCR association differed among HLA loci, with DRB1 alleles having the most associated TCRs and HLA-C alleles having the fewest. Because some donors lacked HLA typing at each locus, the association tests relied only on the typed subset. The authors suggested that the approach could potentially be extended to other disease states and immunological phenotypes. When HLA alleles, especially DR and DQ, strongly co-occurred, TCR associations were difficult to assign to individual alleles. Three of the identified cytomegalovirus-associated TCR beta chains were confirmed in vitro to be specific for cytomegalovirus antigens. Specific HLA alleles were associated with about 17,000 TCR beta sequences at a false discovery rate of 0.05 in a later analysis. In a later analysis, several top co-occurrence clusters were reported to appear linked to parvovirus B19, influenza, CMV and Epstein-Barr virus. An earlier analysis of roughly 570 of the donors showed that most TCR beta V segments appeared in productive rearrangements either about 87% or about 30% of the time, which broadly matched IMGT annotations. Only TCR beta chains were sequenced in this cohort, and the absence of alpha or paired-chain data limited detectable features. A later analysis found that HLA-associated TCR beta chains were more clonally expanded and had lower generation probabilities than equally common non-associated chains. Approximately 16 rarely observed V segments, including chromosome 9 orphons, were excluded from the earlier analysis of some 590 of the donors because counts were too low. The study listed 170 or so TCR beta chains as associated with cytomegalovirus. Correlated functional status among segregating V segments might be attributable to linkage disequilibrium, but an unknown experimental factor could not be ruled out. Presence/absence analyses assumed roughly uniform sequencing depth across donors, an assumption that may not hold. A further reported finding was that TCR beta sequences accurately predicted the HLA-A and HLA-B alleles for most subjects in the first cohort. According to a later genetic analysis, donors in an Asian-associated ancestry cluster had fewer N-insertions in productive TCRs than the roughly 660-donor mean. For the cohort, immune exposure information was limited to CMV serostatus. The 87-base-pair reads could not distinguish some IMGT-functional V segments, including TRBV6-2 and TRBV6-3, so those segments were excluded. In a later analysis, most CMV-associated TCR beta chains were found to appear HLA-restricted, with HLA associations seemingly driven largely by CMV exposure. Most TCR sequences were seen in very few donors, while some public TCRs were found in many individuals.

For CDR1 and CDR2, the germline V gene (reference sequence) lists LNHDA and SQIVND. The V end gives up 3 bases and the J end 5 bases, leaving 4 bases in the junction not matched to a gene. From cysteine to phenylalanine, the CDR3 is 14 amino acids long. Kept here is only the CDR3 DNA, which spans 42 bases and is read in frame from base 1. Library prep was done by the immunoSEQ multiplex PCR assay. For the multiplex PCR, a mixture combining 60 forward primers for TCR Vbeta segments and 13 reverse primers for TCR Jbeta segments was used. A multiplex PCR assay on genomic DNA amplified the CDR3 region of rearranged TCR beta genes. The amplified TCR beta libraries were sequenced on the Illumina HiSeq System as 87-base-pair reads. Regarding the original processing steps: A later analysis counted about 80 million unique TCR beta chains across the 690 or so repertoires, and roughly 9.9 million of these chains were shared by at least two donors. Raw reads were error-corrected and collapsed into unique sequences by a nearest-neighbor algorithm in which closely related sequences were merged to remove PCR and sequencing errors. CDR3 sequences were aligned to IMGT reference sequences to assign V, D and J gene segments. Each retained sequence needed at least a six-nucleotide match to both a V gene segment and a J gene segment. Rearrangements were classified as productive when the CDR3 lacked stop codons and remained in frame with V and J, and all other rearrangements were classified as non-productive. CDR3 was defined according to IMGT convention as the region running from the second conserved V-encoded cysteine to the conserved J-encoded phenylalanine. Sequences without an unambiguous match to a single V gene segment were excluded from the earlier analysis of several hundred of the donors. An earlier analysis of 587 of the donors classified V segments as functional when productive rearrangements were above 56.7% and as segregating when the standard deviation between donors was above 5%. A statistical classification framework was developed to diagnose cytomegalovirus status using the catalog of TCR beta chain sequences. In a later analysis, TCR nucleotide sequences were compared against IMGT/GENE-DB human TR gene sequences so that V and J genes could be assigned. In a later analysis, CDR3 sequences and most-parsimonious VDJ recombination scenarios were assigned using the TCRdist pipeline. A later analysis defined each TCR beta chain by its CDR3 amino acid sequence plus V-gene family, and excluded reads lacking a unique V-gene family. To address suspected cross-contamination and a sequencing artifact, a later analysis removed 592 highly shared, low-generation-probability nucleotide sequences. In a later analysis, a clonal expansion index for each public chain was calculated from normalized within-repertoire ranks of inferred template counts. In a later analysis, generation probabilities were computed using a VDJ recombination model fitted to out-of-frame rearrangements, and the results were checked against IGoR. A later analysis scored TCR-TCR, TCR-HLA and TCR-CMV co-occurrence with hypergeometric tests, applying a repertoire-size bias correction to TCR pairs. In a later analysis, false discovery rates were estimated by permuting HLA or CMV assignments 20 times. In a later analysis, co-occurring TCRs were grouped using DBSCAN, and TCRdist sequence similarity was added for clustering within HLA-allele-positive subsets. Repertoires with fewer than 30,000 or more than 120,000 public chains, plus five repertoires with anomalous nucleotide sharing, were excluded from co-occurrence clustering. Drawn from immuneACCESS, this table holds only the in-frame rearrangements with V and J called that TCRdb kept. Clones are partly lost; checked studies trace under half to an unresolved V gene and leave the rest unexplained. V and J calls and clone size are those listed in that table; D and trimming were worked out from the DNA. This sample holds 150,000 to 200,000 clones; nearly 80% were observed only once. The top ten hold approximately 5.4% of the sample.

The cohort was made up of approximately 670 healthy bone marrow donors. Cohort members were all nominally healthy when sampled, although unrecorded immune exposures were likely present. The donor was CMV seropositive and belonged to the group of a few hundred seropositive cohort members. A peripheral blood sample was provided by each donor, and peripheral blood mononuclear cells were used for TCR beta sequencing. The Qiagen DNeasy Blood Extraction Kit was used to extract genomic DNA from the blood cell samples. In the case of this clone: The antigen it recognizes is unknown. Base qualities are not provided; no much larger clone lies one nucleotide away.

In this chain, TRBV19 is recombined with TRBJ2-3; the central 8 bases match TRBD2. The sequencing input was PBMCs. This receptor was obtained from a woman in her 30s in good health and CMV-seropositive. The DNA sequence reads TGTGCCAGTAGTATGGCCCTAGCGGGAGATACGCAGTATTTT. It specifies CASSMALAGDTQYF.